The 26 T cell receptor beta chains below all came from one sample that was sequenced in a study of cytotoxic CD8 clonotypes in ibrutinib-treated CLL (dated by TCRdb to the early 2020s). The library relied on the immunoSEQ multiplex PCR assay. This immuneACCESS table, as held by TCRdb, lists in-frame sequences with V and J called but not all clones. Of the missing ones, under half trace to an unresolved V gene in checked studies; the others have no known cause. The sample yields some 300,000 clones; roughly 79% were counted once. The ten biggest clones cover over 5.5% of the sample. The sequences come from PBMCs, collected before ibrutinib treatment. The receptors derive from a human donor with chronic lymphocytic leukemia.

The chain employs TRBV28 and TRBJ2-1; 7 bases are shared with TRBD2. The CDR3 is 16 residues long. Germline V gene sequence: CDR1 MDHEN, CDR2 SYDVKM. V gave up 6 bases and J gave up 4 bases; unmatched junction bases: 12. The CDR3 is CASSAPTGGGYNEQFF. The DNA for the CDR3 is TGTGCCAGCAGCGCACCCACGGGGGGAGGATACAATGAGCAGTTCTTC.

J is TRBJ1-2 and V is TRBV2, with a weak D call TRBD1 (5 bases). CDR1 is SNHLY and CDR2 is FYNNEI in the germline V gene. The CDR3 spans 15 residues. V lost 4 bases, J lost 4 bases, and 16 bases lay in between. The CDR3 here is CASSGLLVGPYGYTF. The CDR3, as DNA: TGTGCCAGCAGTGGGCTCCTGGTGGGGCCCTATGGCTACACCTTC. The entire variable domain, with the rest obtained from reference TRBV2 and TRBJ1-2, is as follows: EPEVTQTPSHQVTQMGQEVILRCVPISNHLYFYWYRQILGQKVEFLVSFYNNEISEKSEIFDDQFSVERPDGSNFTLKIRSTKLEDSAMYFCASSGLLVGPYGYTFGSGTRLTVV.

The genes are TRBV5-5 and TRBJ2-3, with 7 positions matching TRBD2. The CDR3 loop spans 15 amino acids. The germline V gene encodes CDR1 SGHKS and CDR2 YYEKEE (reference sequence). V lost 4 bases, J lost 6 bases, and 11 bases stayed unmatched. CDR3 protein: CASSPLGGSSDTQYF. CDR3 nucleotide sequence: TGTGCCAGCAGCCCGCTGGGGGGGTCCAGTGATACGCAGTATTTT.

The rearrangement uses TRBV14 and TRBJ2-5, with TRBD2 matching over 9 bases. The CDR3 consists of 14 residues. After removal of 5 bases from V and 5 bases from J, the junction contained 6 bases not matched to a gene. The germline CDR1 and CDR2 sequences are SGHDN and FVKESK. CDR3 in amino acids: CASSLAGVWETQYF. Here the CDR3 DNA reads TGTGCCAGCAGCTTAGCGGGAGTGTGGGAGACCCAGTACTTC.

This rearrangement joins TRBV2 to TRBJ2-1; D gene unclear. The V end was cut by 7 bases, the J end by 9 bases, with 10 bases between. Germline CDR1 SNHLY, CDR2 FYNNEI. The CDR3 has 11 residues. CDR3 nucleotide sequence: TGTGCCAGCACCCTATTAATTGAGCAGTTCTTC. Its protein is CASTLLIEQFF. Supplemented by reference TRBV2 and TRBJ2-1, the full variable domain reads EPEVTQTPSHQVTQMGQEVILRCVPISNHLYFYWYRQILGQKVEFLVSFYNNEISEKSEIFDDQFSVERPDGSNFTLKIRSTKLEDSAMYFCASTLLIEQFFGPGTRLTVL.

The rearrangement links TRBV27 to TRBJ2-5; 8 nucleotides match TRBD1. Unmatched junction bases numbered 4, after V lost 3 bases and J lost 7 bases. Germline V gene lookup returns CDR1 MNHEY and CDR2 SMNVEV (reference sequence). The CDR3 covers 13 residues. CDR3 nucleotides: TGTGCCAGCAGTTTTGTACAGGGGGGGACCCAGTACTTC. Translation: CASSFVQGGTQYF.

V usage is TRBV6-1 and J usage is TRBJ2-7; D is ambiguous. Germline CDR1 and CDR2: MNHNS and SASEGT. The CDR3 is 12 amino acids. Trimming left V 1 base short and J 4 bases short, with 5 bases between. The CDR3 sequence: CASSEGLYEQYF. CDR3 nucleotides: TGTGCCAGCAGTGAAGGACTGTACGAGCAGTACTTC.

The chain combines TRBV11-2 with TRBJ1-1, with D unresolved. This CDR3 region has 14 residues. The germline V gene has CDR1 SGHAT and CDR2 FQNNGV. The V and J ends lost 2 bases and 2 bases respectively, with 9 bases between them. The CDR3 reads CASSLRPKNTEAFF. In DNA, the CDR3 is TGTGCCAGCAGCTTACGTCCGAAAAACACTGAAGCTTTCTTT.

The CDR3 bases are TGTGCCAGCAGCGACAACACCGGGGAGCTGTTTTTT. Protein product: CASSDNTGELFF. The chain recombines TRBV6-5 with TRBJ2-2, with no clear D. The ends were cut back, 6 bases at V and 2 bases at J, with 4 bases in the middle. Germline V gives CDR1 MNHEY, CDR2 SVGAGI. This CDR3 comprises 12 residues.

The V and J genes are TRBV19 and TRBJ2-4; perhaps TRBD1 as D (5 bases). The CDR3 has 14 amino acids. Trimming removed 2 bases at V and 2 bases at J, with 7 bases between. Germline assignment: CDR1 LNHDA and CDR2 SQIVND (reference sequence). In nucleotides, the CDR3 is TGTGCCAGTAGTATACAGGGATCCAAAAACATTCAGTACTTC. It encodes CASSIQGSKNIQYF.

This clone was counted between two and nine times. The chain links TRBV2 to TRBJ2-3; TRBD2 is a possible D gene (6 bases). Trimming removed 6 bases at V and 2 bases at J, with 9 bases between. CDR3 length equals 13 residues. Germline assignment: CDR1 SNHLY and CDR2 FYNNEI. The CDR3 spells CASRRDSTDTQYF. CDR3 coding DNA: TGTGCCAGCAGGCGGGACTCCACAGATACGCAGTATTTT.

The CDR3: CASLLRAYEQYF. The CDR3 region has the DNA TGTGCCAGTCTGCTCAGGGCCTACGAGCAGTACTTC. The chain joins TRBV2 to TRBJ2-7, with a tentative D call TRBD1 (5 bases). The germline V gene encodes CDR1 SNHLY and CDR2 FYNNEI. Deletions cut 9 bases from V and 2 bases from J, with 11 bases between. The CDR3 covers 12 residues.

The J gene is TRBJ2-6, the V gene TRBV27; no firm D call. Trimming cost V 5 bases and J 0 bases, with 8 bases left between them. In germline, CDR1 is MNHEY, CDR2 SMNVEV (reference sequence). This CDR3 comprises 15 residues. The CDR3 DNA follows: TGTGCCAGCAGTAGGCAGAACTCTGGGGCCAACGTCCTGACTTTC. Translating it yields CASSRQNSGANVLTF. The full variable domain, in which reference TRBV27 and TRBJ2-6 provide the parts outside the CDR3, is EAQVTQNPRYLITVTGKKLTVTCSQNMNHEYMSWYRQDPGLGLRQIYYSMNVEVTDKGDVPEGYKVSRKEKRNFPLILESPSPNQTSLYFCASSRQNSGANVLTFGAGSRLTVL.

The V call is TRBV18, the J call TRBJ2-5, with D perhaps TRBD1 (5 bases). Trimming took off 0 bases at V and 4 bases at J, with 9 bases between the two ends. The CDR3 runs 14 residues. CDR1 is KGHSH and CDR2 is LQKENI in the germline V gene. CDR3 protein: CASSPPIRAETQYF. The CDR3 nucleotides are TGTGCCAGCTCACCACCGATCAGGGCAGAGACCCAGTACTTC. The entire variable domain, with the rest obtained from reference TRBV18 and TRBJ2-5, is as follows: NAGVMQNPRHLVRRRGQEARLRCSPMKGHSHVYWYRQLPEEGLKFMVYLQKENIIDESGMPKERFSAEFPKEGPSILRIQQVVRGDSAAYFCASSPPIRAETQYFGPGTRLLVL.

The chain has TRBV19 and TRBJ1-2; D is unclear. The length of the CDR3 is 13 residues. Trimming pared 5 bases from V and 1 base from J, leaving 8 bases between. Germline loops: CDR1 LNHDA, CDR2 SQIVND (reference sequence). CDR3 loop: CASSPGSNYGYTF. The CDR3 nucleotides read TGTGCCAGTAGTCCGGGAAGTAACTATGGCTACACCTTC.

This clone was recorded a few times. The chain carries TRBV7-8 and TRBJ2-7; possibly TRBD1 or TRBD2 for D (5 bases each). V dropped 1 base and J dropped 3 bases, with 16 bases sitting between them. Germline-derived CDR1 and CDR2 are SGHVS and FQNEAQ. The CDR3 loop spans 16 amino acids. For the CDR3, the DNA is TGTGCCAGCAGCTTAGTCGCAGGCAGGGACGTCTACGAGCAGTACTTC. Translation: CASSLVAGRDVYEQYF. The full variable domain, completed using reference TRBV7-8 and TRBJ2-7, is GAGVSQSPRYKVAKRGQDVALRCDPISGHVSLFWYQQALGQGPEFLTYFQNEAQLDKSGLPSDRFFAERPEGSVSTLKIQRTQQEDSAVYLCASSLVAGRDVYEQYFGPGTRLTVT.

The chain uses TRBV13 and TRBJ2-1, with 13 nucleotides matching TRBD2. This CDR3 contains 15 residues. V lost 5 bases, J lost 7 bases, and 5 bases stayed unmatched. Per the germline V gene, CDR1 is PRHDT and CDR2 is FYEKMQ (reference sequence). CDR3 sequence: CASSAGTSGKNEQFF. CDR3 sequence (DNA): TGTGCCAGCAGCGCCGGGACTAGCGGGAAAAATGAGCAGTTCTTC.

The chain carries TRBV7-8 and TRBJ2-1; D call uncertain. The V gene's germline CDR1 is SGHVS and CDR2 FQNEAQ. The V end was cut by 8 bases, the J end by 8 bases, with 16 bases between. This CDR3 is built from 13 residues. Here the CDR3 reads CASSSTGRHEQFF. Here the CDR3 DNA reads TGTGCCAGCTCATCGACCGGGCGCCATGAGCAGTTCTTC.

The chain recombines TRBV28 with TRBJ2-5; 16 bases agree with TRBD2. Germline CDR1 and CDR2: MDHEN and SYDVKM. This CDR3 spans 16 amino acids. Trimming at V came to 0 bases and at J to 7 bases, leaving 2 bases not matched to a gene. This CDR3 reads CASSLWGLAGGGTQYF. The CDR3 bases are TGTGCCAGCAGTTTATGGGGACTAGCGGGAGGGGGGACCCAGTACTTC.

This clone appeared once. This chain joins TRBV28 and TRBJ2-7; 10 bases are shared with TRBD2. The trim removed 3 bases at V and 6 bases at J, leaving 5 bases unmatched. CDR1 and CDR2 (germline): MDHEN, SYDVKM. This CDR3 contains 14 residues. CDR3 coding DNA: TGTGCCAGCAGTTTGGGTGGGACTAGCGTCGAGCAGTACTTC. This codes for CASSLGGTSVEQYF.

Only one count was recorded for this clone. J is TRBJ2-3 and V is TRBV4-3, with 8 bases that match TRBD1. Per the germline V gene, CDR1 is LGHNA and CDR2 is YSLEER. V lost 1 base, J lost 3 bases, and 9 bases stayed unmatched. The CDR3 covers 17 residues. CDR3 coding DNA: TGCGCCAGCAGCCAAGTCCCTGGACAGGGACGTACAGATACGCAGTATTTT. Translation: CASSQVPGQGRTDTQYF.

This chain joins TRBV2 and TRBJ2-2; a possible D gene is TRBD2 (5 bases). Germline V gives CDR1 SNHLY, CDR2 FYNNEI. Trimming removed 6 bases from V and 5 bases from J, with 16 bases in between. The CDR3 runs 15 residues. CDR3 sequence: CASSSLAPETGELFF. CDR3 sequence (DNA): TGTGCCAGCAGCTCCCTAGCCCCGGAGACCGGGGAGCTGTTTTTT.

The chain carries TRBV4-3 and TRBJ1-2; D is possibly TRBD1 (6 bases). The CDR3 contains 15 residues. Germline lookup yields CDR1 LGHNA and CDR2 YSLEER. Deletions cut 3 bases from V and 4 bases from J, with 15 bases between. The CDR3 sequence: CASSQALTGTYGYTF. CDR3 bases: TGCGCCAGCAGCCAGGCCCTAACAGGGACCTATGGCTACACCTTC.

This rearrangement joins TRBV6-5 to TRBJ2-7; D may correspond to TRBD1 or TRBD2 (5 bases each). From germline, CDR1 is MNHEY and CDR2 SVGAGI. V shed 5 bases and J shed 3 bases, with 11 bases lying between them. This CDR3 region has 13 residues. The CDR3 DNA follows: TGTGCCAGCAGTGAAGCGGACATCTACGAGCAGTACTTC. Translating it yields CASSEADIYEQYF.

The rearrangement links TRBV6-5 to TRBJ1-2, with D possibly being TRBD1 (6 bases). CDR1 and CDR2 from the germline V gene are MNHEY and SVGAGI. The length of the CDR3 is 14 residues. V dropped 5 bases and J dropped 6 bases, with 16 bases sitting between them. CDR3 loop: CASSPNDRKNGYTF. DNA for the CDR3: TGTGCCAGCAGTCCAAATGACAGGAAGAATGGCTACACCTTC.

This chain joins TRBV29-1 and TRBJ2-7; the D gene is possibly TRBD1 (5 bases). Germline-derived CDR1 and CDR2 are SQVTM and ANQGSEA. The CDR3 runs to 13 residues. The V end lost 0 bases, the J end lost 2 bases, and 8 bases lay between the germline ends. The CDR3 is CSVEEDTTYEQYF. CDR3 bases: TGCAGCGTTGAAGAGGACACCACCTACGAGCAGTACTTC.